This T cell receptor beta chain was captured in a study of control samples from healthy donors and cancer patients. This CDR3 contains 13 residues. V shed 5 bases and J shed 9 bases, with 13 bases lying between them. From germline, CDR1 is KGHDR and CDR2 SFDVKD. This table comes from immunoSEQ multiplex PCR, and its TCRdb copy is limited to in-frame clones, with some not included. The repertoire holds around 130,000 clones, with 89% as singletons. The sequence came from a man aged 45 to 65 in good health. V usage is TRBV24-1 and J usage is TRBJ2-1; D ambiguous. The specimen was blood. CDR3 DNA sequence: TGTGCCACCAGTGCCCTTCTTGTAGGTGAGCAGTTCTTC. It is translated as CATSALLVGEQFF.